These 14 T cell receptor beta chains came from one sample sequenced in a study of neurological immune-mediated disorders. TCRdb reprocessed the 5' RACE reads with MiXCR, giving one entry per CDR3 protein. The sample lists under 70,000 distinct CDR3 sequences, roughly 3% seen once, with less than 5.5% in the top ten. Sequenced input: PBMCs. Receptors were obtained from a woman between 50 and 59 years old with multiple sclerosis.

Comments on this clonotype: This may arise from a read error, as a much more abundant clone is one base away. The V and J genes are TRBV6-4 and TRBJ2-1, with 9 bases matching TRBD1. CDR1 MRHNA and CDR2 SNTAGT come from the germline V gene. Losses at the gene ends were 4 bases for V and 3 bases for J; bases not matched to a gene: 4. CDR3 length equals 15 residues. CDR3 DNA sequence: TGTGCCAGCAGTGCGGACAGGGGTCACTACAATGAGCAGTTCTTC. Translated, it gives CASSADRGHYNEQFF.

This clonotype was observed at least ten times. The chain uses TRBV12-3 or TRBV12-4 and TRBJ2-1, with D perhaps matching TRBD2 (6 bases). The V end lost 7 bases, the J end lost 1 base, and 20 bases lay between the germline ends. This CDR3 spans 17 amino acids. CDR3 in amino acids: CASIRPRGSQSYNEQFF. The CDR3 DNA is TGTGCCAGCATCCGCCCCCGGGGGTCACAATCCTACAATGAGCAGTTCTTC.

Of note for this clonotype: No conserved phenylalanine or tryptophan ends this CDR3, so it is likely a read error. The CDR3 DNA reads as TGTGCCAGCAGCGTCCTAGCGGGAGGGCGGAATGAGCAGTTCTGC. Its translation is CASSVLAGGRNEQFC. The chain carries TRBV12-3 or TRBV12-4 and TRBJ2-1; TRBD2 matches at 12 bases. This CDR3 region has 15 residues. The V gene end was trimmed by 6 bases and the J gene end by 7 bases; junction bases not matched to a gene: 7.

This clonotype was picked up many times. The CDR3 bases are TGTGCCAGCAGCCGCTCCACAGGGTCCTACGAGCAGTACGTC. It is translated as CASSRSTGSYEQYV. The chain uses TRBV7-9 and TRBJ2-7; tentative D call: TRBD1 (6 bases). Trimming took 5 bases from V and 1 from J, leaving 12 bases between them. This CDR3 comprises 14 residues. Per the germline V gene, CDR1 is SEHNR and CDR2 is FQNEAQ (reference sequence).

The chain employs TRBV20-1 and TRBJ2-1; 9 nucleotides agree with TRBD2. Germline-derived CDR1 and CDR2 are DFQATT and SNEGSKA (reference sequence). The length of the CDR3 is 19 residues. The ends lost 4 bases at V and 1 base at J; junction bases unmatched: 17. CDR3 coding DNA: TGCAGTGCTATGCCCCCTGGTAGCGGGAGTCTTAAGTCCTACAATGAGCAGTTCTTC. It translates to CSAMPPGSGSLKSYNEQFF.

This clonotype was detected many times. The V gene is TRBV7-2, the J gene TRBJ1-6; TRBD1 matches 9 bases. Germline V gene lookup returns CDR1 SGHTA and CDR2 FQGNSA. This CDR3 region has 15 residues. With 5 bases clipped from V and 7 bases from J, the junction kept 6 bases outside the gene matches. CDR3 residues: CASSTGQGENSPLHF. In DNA, the CDR3 is TGTGCCAGCAGCACGGGACAGGGTGAGAATTCACCCCTCCACTTT.

There are many counts of this clonotype. The rearrangement joins TRBV20-1 to TRBJ2-1, with TRBD1 matching over 8 bases. This CDR3 has 13 amino acids. V shed 5 bases and J 5 bases; nucleotides not matched to a gene: 5. The germline gives CDR1 DFQATT, CDR2 SNEGSKA (reference sequence). CDR3 amino acids: CSAFRTGNNEQFF. CDR3 bases: TGCAGTGCTTTTCGGACAGGGAACAATGAGCAGTTCTTC.

This clonotype was counted ten times or more. This rearrangement joins TRBV11-3 to TRBJ2-2; D gene unclear. This CDR3 has 14 residues. In germline, CDR1 is SGHNT, CDR2 YENEEA. Trimming stripped 4 bases from V and 5 bases from J, with 11 bases between. CDR3 DNA sequence: TGTGCCAGCAGCTCGGACGGAGATACCGGGGAGCTGTTTTTT. This translates into CASSSDGDTGELFF.

This clonotype was picked up many times. The CDR3 nucleotides read TGCGCCAGCAGCTTGGACCGGGGGGGCCTGACCGGGGAGCTGTTTTTT. It specifies CASSLDRGGLTGELFF. J is TRBJ2-2 and V is TRBV5-1, with 8 bases identical to TRBD2. V trimming: 0 bases; J trimming: 5 bases; junction bases outside the gene matches: 6. Looked up from germline, CDR1 is SGHRS and CDR2 is YFSETQ. The CDR3 is 16 residues long.

This clonotype was seen at least ten times. J is TRBJ2-2 and V is TRBV20-1; 10 bases agree with TRBD2. The CDR3 is made up of 16 amino acids. The germline V gene has CDR1 DFQATT and CDR2 SNEGSKA (reference sequence). J lost 3 bases, V lost 0 bases, and 4 bases had no gene match. The DNA for the CDR3 is TGCAGTGCTAGAGATGGGCTAGCGGGAGACACCGGGGAGCTGTTTTTT. It translates to CSARDGLAGDTGELFF.

This clonotype appeared many times. The rearrangement links TRBV20-1 to TRBJ1-6, with TRBD1 as a possible D gene (5 bases). CDR1 is DFQATT, CDR2 SNEGSKA, per germline (reference sequence). V gave up 0 bases and J gave up 16 bases, with 13 bases separating them. CDR3 size: 12 residues. CDR3 region: CSARDLGQPLHF. CDR3 coding DNA: TGCAGTGCTAGAGACCTCGGACAACCTCTCCACTTT.

The V and J genes are TRBV5-4 and TRBJ2-2, with a tentative D call TRBD2 (5 bases). The CDR3 contains 13 residues. The V end lost 5 bases, the J end lost 4 bases, and 9 bases lay between the germline ends. Germline V lookup: CDR1 SGHNT, CDR2 YYREEE (reference sequence). In DNA form, the CDR3 reads TGTGCCAGCAGGCGTACTAGCACCGGGGAGCTGTTTTTT. The encoded protein is CASRRTSTGELFF.

This clonotype was picked up many times. The chain links TRBV20-1 to TRBJ2-3, with D perhaps TRBD2 (5 bases). CDR3 size: 16 residues. CDR1 and CDR2 from the germline V gene are DFQATT and SNEGSKA (reference sequence). V lost 6 bases and J 2 bases, leaving 21 bases between the germline ends. CDR3: CSAKRASADLTDTQYF. The CDR3 bases are TGCAGTGCGAAGAGGGCCTCGGCGGACCTCACAGATACGCAGTATTTT.

The chain is built from TRBV18 and TRBJ2-1; D not certain. Germline-derived CDR1 and CDR2 are KGHSH and LQKENI. This CDR3 comprises 13 residues. V gave up 6 bases and J gave up 4 bases, with 10 bases separating them. CDR3 in amino acids: CASSPTVYNEQFF. CDR3 bases: TGTGCCAGCTCGCCGACTGTTTACAATGAGCAGTTCTTC.